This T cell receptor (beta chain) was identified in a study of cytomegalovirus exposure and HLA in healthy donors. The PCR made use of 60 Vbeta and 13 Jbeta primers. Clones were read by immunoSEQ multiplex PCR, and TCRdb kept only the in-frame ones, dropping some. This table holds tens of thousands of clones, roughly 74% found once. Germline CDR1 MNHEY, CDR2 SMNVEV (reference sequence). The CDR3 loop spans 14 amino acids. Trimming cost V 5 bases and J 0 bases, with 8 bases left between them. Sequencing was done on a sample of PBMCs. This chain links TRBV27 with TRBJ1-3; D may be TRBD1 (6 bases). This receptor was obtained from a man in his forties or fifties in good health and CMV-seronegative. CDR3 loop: CASSETGSGNTIYF. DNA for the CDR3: TGTGCCAGCAGTGAGACAGGCTCTGGAAACACCATATATTTT.